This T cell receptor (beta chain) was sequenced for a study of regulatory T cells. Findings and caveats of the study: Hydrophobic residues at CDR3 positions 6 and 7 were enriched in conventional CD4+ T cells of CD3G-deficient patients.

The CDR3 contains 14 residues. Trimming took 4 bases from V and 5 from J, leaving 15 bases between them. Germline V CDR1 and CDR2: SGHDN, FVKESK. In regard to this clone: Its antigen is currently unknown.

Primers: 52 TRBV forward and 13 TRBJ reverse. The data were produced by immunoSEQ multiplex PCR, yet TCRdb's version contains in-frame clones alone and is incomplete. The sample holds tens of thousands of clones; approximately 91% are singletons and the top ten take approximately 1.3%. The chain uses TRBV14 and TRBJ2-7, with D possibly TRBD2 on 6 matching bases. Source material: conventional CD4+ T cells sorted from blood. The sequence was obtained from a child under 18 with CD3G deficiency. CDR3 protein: CASSLWDSPNEQYF. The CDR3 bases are TGTGCCAGCAGCCTGTGGGACTCGCCGAACGAGCAGTACTTC.